This T cell receptor (beta chain) comes out of a study of blood T cell repertoires in COVID-19. Using immunoSEQ multiplex PCR, the repertoire was profiled, and TCRdb retains in-frame clones only, with some absent. The data contain 200,000 to 250,000 clones, approximately 80% of them singletons. The CDR3 covers 14 residues. CDR1 and CDR2 (germline): LGHDT, YNNKEL (reference sequence). V was clipped by 2 bases and J by 4 bases, with 10 bases between them. The chain has TRBV3-1 (or the pseudogene TRBV3-2) and TRBJ2-3; D call uncertain. The TCR sequence derives from a woman of 80 years or more with COVID-19, enrolled during active disease. The sample consisted of peripheral blood. The CDR3 DNA reads TGTGCCAGCAGCCAAACTCAGAGCGCAGATACGCAGTATTTT. It translates to CASSQTQSADTQYF.